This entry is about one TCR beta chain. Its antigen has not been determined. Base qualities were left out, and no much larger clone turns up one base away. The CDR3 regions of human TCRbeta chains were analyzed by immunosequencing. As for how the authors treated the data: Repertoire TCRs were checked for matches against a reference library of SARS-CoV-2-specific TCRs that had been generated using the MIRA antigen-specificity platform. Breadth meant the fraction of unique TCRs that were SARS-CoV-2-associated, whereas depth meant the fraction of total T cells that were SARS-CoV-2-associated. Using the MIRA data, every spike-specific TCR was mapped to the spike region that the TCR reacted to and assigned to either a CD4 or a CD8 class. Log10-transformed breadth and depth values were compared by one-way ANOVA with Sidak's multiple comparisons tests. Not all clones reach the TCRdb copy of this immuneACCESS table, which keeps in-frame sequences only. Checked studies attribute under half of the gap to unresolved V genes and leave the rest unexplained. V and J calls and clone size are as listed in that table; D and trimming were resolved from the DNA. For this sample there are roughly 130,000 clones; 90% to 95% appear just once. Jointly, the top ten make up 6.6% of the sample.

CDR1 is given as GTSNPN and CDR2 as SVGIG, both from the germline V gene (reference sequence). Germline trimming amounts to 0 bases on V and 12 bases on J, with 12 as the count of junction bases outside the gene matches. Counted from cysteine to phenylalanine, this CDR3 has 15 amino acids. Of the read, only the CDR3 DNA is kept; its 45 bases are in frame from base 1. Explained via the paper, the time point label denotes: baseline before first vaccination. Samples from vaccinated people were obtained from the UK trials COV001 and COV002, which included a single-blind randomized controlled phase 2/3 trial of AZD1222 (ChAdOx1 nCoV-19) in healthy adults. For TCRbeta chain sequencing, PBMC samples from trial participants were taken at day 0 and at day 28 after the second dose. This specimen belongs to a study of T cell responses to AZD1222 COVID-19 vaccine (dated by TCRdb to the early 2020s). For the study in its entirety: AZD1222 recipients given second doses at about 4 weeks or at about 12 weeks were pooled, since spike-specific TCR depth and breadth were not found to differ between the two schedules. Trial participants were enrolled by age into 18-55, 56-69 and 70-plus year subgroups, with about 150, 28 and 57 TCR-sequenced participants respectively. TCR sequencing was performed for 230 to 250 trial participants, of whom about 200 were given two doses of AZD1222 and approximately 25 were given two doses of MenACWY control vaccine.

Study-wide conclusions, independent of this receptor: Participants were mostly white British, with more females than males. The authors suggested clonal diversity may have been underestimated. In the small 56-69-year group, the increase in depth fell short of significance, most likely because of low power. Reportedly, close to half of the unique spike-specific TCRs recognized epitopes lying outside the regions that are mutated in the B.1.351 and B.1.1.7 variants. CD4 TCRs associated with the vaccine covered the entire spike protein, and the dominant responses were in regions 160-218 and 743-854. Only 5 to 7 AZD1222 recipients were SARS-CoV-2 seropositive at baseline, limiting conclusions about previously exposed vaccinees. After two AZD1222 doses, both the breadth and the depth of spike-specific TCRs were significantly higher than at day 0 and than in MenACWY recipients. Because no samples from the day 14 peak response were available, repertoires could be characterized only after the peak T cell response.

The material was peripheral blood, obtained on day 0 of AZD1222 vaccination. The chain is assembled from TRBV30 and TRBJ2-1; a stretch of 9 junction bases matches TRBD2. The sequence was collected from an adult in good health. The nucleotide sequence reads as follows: TGTGCCTGGAGTGTATTGGGACTAGCCAGTTCCCCGCAGTTCTTC. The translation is CAWSVLGLASSPQFF. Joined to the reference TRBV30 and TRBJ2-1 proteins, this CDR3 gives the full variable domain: SQTIHQWPATLVQPVGSPLSLECTVEGTSNPNLYWYRQAAGRGLQLLFYSVGIGQISSEVPQNLSASRPQDRQFILSSKKLLLSDSGFYLCAWSVLGLASSPQFFGPGTRLTVL.